This note documents a single T cell receptor beta chain sequence. Its antigen is as yet unknown. This CDR3 is 13 amino acids long. Deletions cut 10 bases from V and 9 bases from J, with 19 bases between. Germline loops: CDR1 MNHNS, CDR2 SASEGT. This specimen comes from a study of T cells in Graves' hyperthyroidism and ophthalmopathy. General observations from the study: Stable hyperthyroidism and ophthalmopathy were separated using 13 V-J signatures.

Patients were excluded because of uncontrolled infection, other autoimmune disease, pregnancy or lactation. The authors took PBMCs from 10 ml fresh peripheral blood. The investigators amplified TCR beta CDR3 regions from RNA transcripts. HTBI primers were used for first-round RT-PCR of the TCR CDR3. TCRdb fed the multiplex PCR reads into MiXCR, producing one record per CDR3 protein. The table includes around 620,000 distinct CDR3 sequences, roughly 15% detected once. The gene calls are TRBV6-1 and TRBJ2-1, with D perhaps TRBD2 (6 bases). The sample taken for sequencing was blood. The source is a woman aged 25 to 39 with Graves' hyperthyroidism. As DNA, the CDR3 is TGTGCCATTAGGGCTAGCGCCTTAAGTGAGCAGTTCTTC. The encoded protein is CAIRASALSEQFF.